This T cell receptor beta chain was sequenced in a study of cytomegalovirus exposure and HLA in healthy donors. The protocol was immunoSEQ multiplex PCR, while the TCRdb copy is restricted to in-frame clones and leaves out a portion. The sample has approximately 120,000 clones, about 90% seen once; the top ten hold 2% to 2.5%. CDR1 and CDR2 (germline): MRHNA, SNTAGT. The CDR3 totals 14 residues. The specimen sequenced was PBMCs. This TCR was sampled from a woman under 30 in good health and CMV-seronegative. The chain is built from TRBV6-4 and TRBJ2-7; 15 bases line up with TRBD2. In DNA form, the CDR3 reads TGTGGCGGACTAGCGGGGGGGGTTTCCTACGAGCAGTACTTC. It codes for CGGLAGGVSYEQYF.